This is a list of T cell receptor beta chains from one sample in a study of T cells in Graves' hyperthyroidism and ophthalmopathy. TCRdb re-called the multiplex PCR reads with MiXCR, one entry per CDR3 protein. The repertoire holds around 350,000 distinct CDR3 sequences, with approximately 14% as singletons. Sequenced: blood. The receptors here all came from a woman aged 18-29 years with Graves' hyperthyroidism that later progressed to Graves' ophthalmopathy. CDR3s include the opening cysteine and the closing phenylalanine or tryptophan. D genes are given only for firm matches. Size tells how often a clone was seen (once, few, many) or the class of an expanded clone, and some rows leave it out.

CDR3 DNA: TGTGCCAGCAGTTTGGGGGCGACTACCTACAATGAGCAGTTCTTC; CDR3 protein: CASSLGATTYNEQFF; J gene: TRBJ2-1; D gene: -; V gene: TRBV27; CDR3 length: 15; clone size: many
CDR3 DNA: TGCAGCGTTGATGTTGGCGGGAGCTACGAGCAGTACTTC; CDR3 protein: CSVDVGGSYEQYF; J gene: TRBJ2-7; D gene: TRBD2; V gene: TRBV29-1; CDR3 length: 13; clone size: many
CDR3 DNA: TGTGCCAGCAAGGGGCAGCGGGAGAACACCGGGGAGCTGTTTTTT; CDR3 protein: CASKGQRENTGELFF; J gene: TRBJ2-2; D gene: TRBD2; V gene: TRBV6-1; CDR3 length: 15; clone size: -
CDR3 DNA: TGTGCCACCCAGGGGATCGAAGCTTTCTTT; CDR3 protein: CATQGIEAFF; J gene: TRBJ1-1; D gene: -; V gene: TRBV6-2/TRBV6-3; CDR3 length: 10; clone size: -
CDR3 DNA: TGTGCCAGCAGTTACGGCGTCGCGAGGGAGCTAGCGGGGGACTACTACGAGCAGTACTTC; CDR3 protein: CASSYGVARELAGDYYEQYF; J gene: TRBJ2-7; D gene: TRBD2; V gene: TRBV6-2/TRBV6-3; CDR3 length: 20; clone size: -
CDR3 DNA: TGCAGTGCTGGGGACAGGGCCCAAGAGACCCAGTACTTC; CDR3 protein: CSAGDRAQETQYF; J gene: TRBJ2-5; D gene: TRBD1; V gene: TRBV20-1; CDR3 length: 13; clone size: many
CDR3 DNA: TGTGCCAGCAGCCCAGCGGGAGCCAGGTCCTACGAGCAGTACTTC; CDR3 protein: CASSPAGARSYEQYF; J gene: TRBJ2-7; D gene: TRBD2; V gene: TRBV11-2; CDR3 length: 15; clone size: many
CDR3 DNA: TGCGCCAGCCGTAAAGCGGGGGGCACAGATACGCAGTATTTT; CDR3 protein: CASRKAGGTDTQYF; J gene: TRBJ2-3; D gene: TRBD2; V gene: TRBV2; CDR3 length: 14; clone size: -
CDR3 DNA: TGTGCCAGCAGCTCTCACAGGGATCCCTCCTACGAGCAGTACTTC; CDR3 protein: CASSSHRDPSYEQYF; J gene: TRBJ2-7; D gene: -; V gene: TRBV7-9; CDR3 length: 15; clone size: few
CDR3 DNA: TGTGCCAGCAGTTTTTCCCAGATTCATACGCAGTATTTT; CDR3 protein: CASSFSQIHTQYF; J gene: TRBJ2-3; D gene: -; V gene: TRBV12-3/TRBV12-4; CDR3 length: 13; clone size: few
CDR3 DNA: TGCAGCGTATCGTCTGCGAATGAAAAACTGTTTTTT; CDR3 protein: CSVSSANEKLFF; J gene: TRBJ1-4; D gene: -; V gene: TRBV29-1; CDR3 length: 12; clone size: few